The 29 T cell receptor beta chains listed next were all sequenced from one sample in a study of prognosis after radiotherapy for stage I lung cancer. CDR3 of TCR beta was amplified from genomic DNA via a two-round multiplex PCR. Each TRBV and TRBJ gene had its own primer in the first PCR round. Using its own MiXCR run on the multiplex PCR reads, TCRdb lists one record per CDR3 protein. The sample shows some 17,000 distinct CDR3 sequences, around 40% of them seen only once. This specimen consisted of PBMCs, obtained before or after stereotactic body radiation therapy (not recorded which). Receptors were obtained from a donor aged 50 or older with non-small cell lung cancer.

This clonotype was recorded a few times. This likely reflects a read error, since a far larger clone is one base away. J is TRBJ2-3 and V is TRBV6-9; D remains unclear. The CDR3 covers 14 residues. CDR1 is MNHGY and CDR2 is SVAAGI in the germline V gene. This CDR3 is CASSYIGSTDTRYF. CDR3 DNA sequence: TGTGCCAGCAGTTACATCGGAAGCACAGATACGCGGTATTTT.

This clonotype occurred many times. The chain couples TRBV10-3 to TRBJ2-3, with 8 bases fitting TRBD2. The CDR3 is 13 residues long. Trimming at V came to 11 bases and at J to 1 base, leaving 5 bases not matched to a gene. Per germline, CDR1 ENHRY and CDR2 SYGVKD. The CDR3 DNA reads TGTGCCGTACGGGGGGGCGGCACAGATACGCAGTATTTT. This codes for CAVRGGGTDTQYF.

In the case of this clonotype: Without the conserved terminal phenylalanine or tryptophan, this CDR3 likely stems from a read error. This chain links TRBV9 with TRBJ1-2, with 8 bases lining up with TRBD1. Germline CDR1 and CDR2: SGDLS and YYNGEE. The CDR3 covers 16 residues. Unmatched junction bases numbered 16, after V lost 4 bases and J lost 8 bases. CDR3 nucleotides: TGTGCCAGCAGCTCCCGGCTAATTGAACAGGGGGAAGGCTACACCGTC. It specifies CASSSRLIEQGEGYTV.

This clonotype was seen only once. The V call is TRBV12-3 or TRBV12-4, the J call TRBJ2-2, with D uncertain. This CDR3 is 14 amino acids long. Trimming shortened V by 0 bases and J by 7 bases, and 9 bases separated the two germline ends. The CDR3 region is CASSLAGTLGELFF. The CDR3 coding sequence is TGTGCCAGCAGTTTAGCGGGAACTCTCGGGGAGCTGTTTTTT.

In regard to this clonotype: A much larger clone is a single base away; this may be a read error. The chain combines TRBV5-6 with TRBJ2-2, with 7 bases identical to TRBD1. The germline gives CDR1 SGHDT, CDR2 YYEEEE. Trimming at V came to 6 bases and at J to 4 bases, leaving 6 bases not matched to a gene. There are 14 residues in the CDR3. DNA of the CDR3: TGTGCCAGCATCCCCTGGGACAGCACCGGGGAGCTGTTTTTT. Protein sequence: CASIPWDSTGELFF.

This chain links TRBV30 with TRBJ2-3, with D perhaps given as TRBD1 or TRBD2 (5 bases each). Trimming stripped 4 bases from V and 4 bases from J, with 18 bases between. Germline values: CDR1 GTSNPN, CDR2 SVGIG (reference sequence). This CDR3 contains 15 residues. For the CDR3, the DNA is TGTGCCTGGAAACCGGGACCGCGACGGGCAGATACGCAGTATTTT. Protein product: CAWKPGPRRADTQYF.

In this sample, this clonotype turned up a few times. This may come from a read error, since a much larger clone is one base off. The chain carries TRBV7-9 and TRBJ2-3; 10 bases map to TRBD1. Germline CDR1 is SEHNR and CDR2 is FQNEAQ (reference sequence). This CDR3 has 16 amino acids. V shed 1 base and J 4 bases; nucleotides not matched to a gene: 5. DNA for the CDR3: TGTGCCAGCAGCTTAGGACAGGGGGCGACCCCAGATACGCAGTATTTT. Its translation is CASSLGQGATPDTQYF.

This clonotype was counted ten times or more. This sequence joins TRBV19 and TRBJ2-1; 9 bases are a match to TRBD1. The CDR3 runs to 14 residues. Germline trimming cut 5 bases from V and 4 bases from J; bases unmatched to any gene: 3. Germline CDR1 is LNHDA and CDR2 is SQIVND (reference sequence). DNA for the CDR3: TGTGCCAGTAGTTGGGGACAGGGATACAATGAGCAGTTCTTC. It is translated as CASSWGQGYNEQFF.

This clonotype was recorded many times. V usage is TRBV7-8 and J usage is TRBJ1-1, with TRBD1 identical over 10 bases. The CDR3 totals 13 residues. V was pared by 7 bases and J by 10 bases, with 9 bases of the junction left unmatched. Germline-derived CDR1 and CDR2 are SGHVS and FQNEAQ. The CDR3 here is CASTGTGAPGAFF. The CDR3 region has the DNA TGTGCCAGCACCGGGACAGGGGCTCCTGGAGCTTTCTTT.

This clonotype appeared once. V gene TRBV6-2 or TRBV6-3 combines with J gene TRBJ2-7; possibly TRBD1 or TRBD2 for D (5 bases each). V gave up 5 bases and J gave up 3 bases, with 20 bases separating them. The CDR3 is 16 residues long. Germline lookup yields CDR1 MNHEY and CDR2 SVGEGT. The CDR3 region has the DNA TGTGCCAGCAGTGCGGGTACAGACAGTTCGCACTACGAGCAGTACTTC. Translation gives CASSAGTDSSHYEQYF.

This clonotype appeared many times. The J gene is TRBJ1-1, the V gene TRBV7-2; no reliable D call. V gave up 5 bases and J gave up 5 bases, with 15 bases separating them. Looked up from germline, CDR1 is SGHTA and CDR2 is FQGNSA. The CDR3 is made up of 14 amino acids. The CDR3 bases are TGTGCCAGCAGCCGTTCTTCAGGTTGGACTGAAGCTTTCTTT. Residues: CASSRSSGWTEAFF. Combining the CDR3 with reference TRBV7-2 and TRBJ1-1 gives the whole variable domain GAGVSQSPSNKVTEKGKDVELRCDPISGHTALYWYRQSLGQGLEFLIYFQGNSAPDKSGLPSDRFSAERTGGSVSTLTIQRTQQEDSAVYLCASSRSSGWTEAFFGQGTRLTVV.

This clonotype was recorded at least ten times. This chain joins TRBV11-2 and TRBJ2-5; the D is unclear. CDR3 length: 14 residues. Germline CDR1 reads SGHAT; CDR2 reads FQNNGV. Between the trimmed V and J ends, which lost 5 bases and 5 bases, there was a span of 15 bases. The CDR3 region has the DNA TGTGCCAGCAGCCCGGGCCTGATTTCGGAGACCCAGTACTTC. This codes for CASSPGLISETQYF.

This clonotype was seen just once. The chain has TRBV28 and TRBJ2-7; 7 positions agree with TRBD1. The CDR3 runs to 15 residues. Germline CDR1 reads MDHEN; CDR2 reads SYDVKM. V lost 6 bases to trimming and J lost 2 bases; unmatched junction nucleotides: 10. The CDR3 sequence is CASSPPGQITYEQYF. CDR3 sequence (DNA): TGTGCCAGCAGCCCACCGGGACAGATAACCTACGAGCAGTACTTC.

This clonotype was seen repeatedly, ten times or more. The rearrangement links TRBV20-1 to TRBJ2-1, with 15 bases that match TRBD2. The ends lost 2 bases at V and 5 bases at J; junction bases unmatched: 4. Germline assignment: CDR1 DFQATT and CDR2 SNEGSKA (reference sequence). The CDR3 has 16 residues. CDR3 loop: CSARPGTSGRNNEQFF. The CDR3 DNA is TGCAGTGCTAGACCCGGGACTAGCGGGAGGAACAATGAGCAGTTCTTC.

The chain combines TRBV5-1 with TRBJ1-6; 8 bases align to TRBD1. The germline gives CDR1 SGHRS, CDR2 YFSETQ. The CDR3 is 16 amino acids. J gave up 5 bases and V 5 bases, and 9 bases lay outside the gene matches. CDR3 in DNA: TGCGCCAGCAGACTTCAGACAGGGGCTCATAATTCACCCCTCCACTTT. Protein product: CASRLQTGAHNSPLHF. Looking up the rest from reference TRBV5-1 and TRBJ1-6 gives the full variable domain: KAGVTQTPRYLIKTRGQQVTLSCSPISGHRSVSWYQQTPGQGLQFLFEYFSETQRNKGNFPGRFSGRQFSNSRSEMNVSTLELGDSALYLCASRLQTGAHNSPLHFGNGTRLTVT.

CDR3 DNA: TGTGCCAGCAGTTACCCTGCGAGATCCTACGAGCAGTACTTC. It translates to CASSYPARSYEQYF. The chain uses TRBV28 and TRBJ2-7, with no clear D. Germline CDR1 and CDR2: MDHEN and SYDVKM. Trimming removed 4 bases from V and 1 base from J, with 11 bases in between. The CDR3 runs to 14 residues.

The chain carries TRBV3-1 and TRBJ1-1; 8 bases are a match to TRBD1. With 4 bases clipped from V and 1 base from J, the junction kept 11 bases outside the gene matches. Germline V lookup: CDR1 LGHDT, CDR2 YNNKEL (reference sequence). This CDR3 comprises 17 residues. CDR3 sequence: CASSPVNRGGWNTEAFF. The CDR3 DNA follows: TGTGCCAGCAGCCCCGTAAACAGGGGGGGGTGGAACACTGAAGCTTTCTTT. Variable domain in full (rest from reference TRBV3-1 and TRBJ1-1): DTAVSQTPKYLVTQMGNDKSIKCEQNLGHDTMYWYKQDSKKFLKIMFSYNNKELIINETVPNRFSPKSPDKAHLNLHINSLELGDSAVYFCASSPVNRGGWNTEAFFGQGTRLTVV.

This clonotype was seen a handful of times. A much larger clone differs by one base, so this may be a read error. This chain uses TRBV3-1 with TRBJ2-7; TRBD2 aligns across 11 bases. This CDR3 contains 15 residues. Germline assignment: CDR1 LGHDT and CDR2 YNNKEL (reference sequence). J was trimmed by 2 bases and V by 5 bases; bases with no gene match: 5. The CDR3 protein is CASSSSGGPAYEQYF. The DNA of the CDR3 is TGTGCCAGCAGCTCTAGCGGGGGGCCCGCCTACGAGCAGTACTTC.

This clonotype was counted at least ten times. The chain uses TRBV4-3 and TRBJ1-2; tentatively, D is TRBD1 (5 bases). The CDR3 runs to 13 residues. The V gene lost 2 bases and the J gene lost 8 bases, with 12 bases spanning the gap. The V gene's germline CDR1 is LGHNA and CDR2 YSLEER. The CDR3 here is CASSQTGGWGYTF. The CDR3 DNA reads TGCGCCAGCAGCCAAACTGGGGGGTGGGGCTACACCTTC.

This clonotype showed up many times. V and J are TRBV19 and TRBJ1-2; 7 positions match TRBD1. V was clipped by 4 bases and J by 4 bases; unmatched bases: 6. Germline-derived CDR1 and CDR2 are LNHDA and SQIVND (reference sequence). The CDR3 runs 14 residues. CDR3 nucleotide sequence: TGTGCCAGTAGTACTCGGACAGGACCCTATGGCTACACCTTC. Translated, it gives CASSTRTGPYGYTF.

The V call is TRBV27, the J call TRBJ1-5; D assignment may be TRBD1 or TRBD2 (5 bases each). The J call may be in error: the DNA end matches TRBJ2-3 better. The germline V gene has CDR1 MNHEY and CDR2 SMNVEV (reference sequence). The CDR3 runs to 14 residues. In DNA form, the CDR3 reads TGTGCCAGCCGGGGCATTGATAGCAATCAGCCCCAGTATTTT. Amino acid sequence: CASRGIDSNQPQYF.

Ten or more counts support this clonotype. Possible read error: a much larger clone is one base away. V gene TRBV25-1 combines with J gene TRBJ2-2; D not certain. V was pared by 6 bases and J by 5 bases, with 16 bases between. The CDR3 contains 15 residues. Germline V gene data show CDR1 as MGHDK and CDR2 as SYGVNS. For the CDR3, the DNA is TGTGCCAGCAGCCCCATTGGGTGTTGGACCGGGGAGCTGTTTTTT. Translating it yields CASSPIGCWTGELFF.

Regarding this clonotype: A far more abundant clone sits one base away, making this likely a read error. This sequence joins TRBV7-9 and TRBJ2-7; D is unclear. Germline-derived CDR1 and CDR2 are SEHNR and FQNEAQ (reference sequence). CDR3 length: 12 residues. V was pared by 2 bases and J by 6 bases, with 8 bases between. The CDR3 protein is CASSLLGLEQYF. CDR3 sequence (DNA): TGTGCCAGCAGCTTATTAGGTCTCGAGCAGTACTTC.

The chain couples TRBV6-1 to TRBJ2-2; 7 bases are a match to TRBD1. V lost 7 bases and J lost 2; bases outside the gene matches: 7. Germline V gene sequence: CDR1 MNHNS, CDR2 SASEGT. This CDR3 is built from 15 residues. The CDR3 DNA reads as TGTGCCAGCACCCCAGACAGGGCCAACACCGGGGAGCTGTTTTTT. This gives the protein CASTPDRANTGELFF.

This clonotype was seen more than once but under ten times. The chain's CDR3 is CASSYLGSSGGQYF. The CDR3 nucleotides are TGTGCCAGCAGTTACCTAGGGTCTAGCGGGGGGCAGTACTTC. The J gene is TRBJ2-4, the V gene TRBV6-5, with 11 bases lining up with TRBD2. CDR1 and CDR2 (germline): MNHEY, SVGAGI. V trimming: 2 bases; J trimming: 13 bases; junction bases outside the gene matches: 7. The length of the CDR3 is 14 residues.

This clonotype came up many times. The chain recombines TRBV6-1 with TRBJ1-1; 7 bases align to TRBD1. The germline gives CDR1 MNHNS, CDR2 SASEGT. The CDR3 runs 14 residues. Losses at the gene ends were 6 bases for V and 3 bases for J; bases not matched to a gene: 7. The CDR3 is CASRLGGADTEAFF. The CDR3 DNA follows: TGTGCCAGCAGACTAGGGGGCGCGGACACTGAAGCTTTCTTT.

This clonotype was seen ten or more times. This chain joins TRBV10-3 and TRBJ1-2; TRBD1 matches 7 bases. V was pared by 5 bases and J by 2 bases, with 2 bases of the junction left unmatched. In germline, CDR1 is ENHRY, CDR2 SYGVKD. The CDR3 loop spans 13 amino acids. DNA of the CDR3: TGTGCCATCAGTAGGGGACAGAACTATGGCTACACCTTC. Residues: CAISRGQNYGYTF.

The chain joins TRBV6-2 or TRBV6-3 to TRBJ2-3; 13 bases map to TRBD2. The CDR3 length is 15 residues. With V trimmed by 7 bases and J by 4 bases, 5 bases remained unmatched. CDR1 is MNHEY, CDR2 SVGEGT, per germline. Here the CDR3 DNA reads TGTGCCAGCATCAGGACTAGCGGGAGCTCAGATACGCAGTATTTT. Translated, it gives CASIRTSGSSDTQYF.

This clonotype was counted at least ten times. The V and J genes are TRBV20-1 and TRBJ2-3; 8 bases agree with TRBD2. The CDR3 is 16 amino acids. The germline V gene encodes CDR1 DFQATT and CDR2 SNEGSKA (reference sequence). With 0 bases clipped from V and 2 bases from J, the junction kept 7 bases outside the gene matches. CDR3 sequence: CSARDRRGGNTDTQYF. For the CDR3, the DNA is TGCAGTGCTAGAGATCGTCGCGGGGGGAACACAGATACGCAGTATTTT.